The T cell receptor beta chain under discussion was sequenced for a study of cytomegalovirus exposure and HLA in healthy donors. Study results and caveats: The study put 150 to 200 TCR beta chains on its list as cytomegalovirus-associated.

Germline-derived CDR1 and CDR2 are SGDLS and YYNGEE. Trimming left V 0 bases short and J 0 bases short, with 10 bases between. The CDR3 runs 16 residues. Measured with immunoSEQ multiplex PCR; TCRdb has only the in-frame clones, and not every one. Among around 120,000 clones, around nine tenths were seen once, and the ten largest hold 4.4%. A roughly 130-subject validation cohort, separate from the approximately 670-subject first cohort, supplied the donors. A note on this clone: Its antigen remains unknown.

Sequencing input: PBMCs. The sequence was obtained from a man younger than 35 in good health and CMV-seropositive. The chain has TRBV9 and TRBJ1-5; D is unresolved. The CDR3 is CASSVGAGYSNQPQHF. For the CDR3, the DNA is TGTGCCAGCAGCGTAGGAGCAGGTTATAGCAATCAGCCCCAGCATTTT.